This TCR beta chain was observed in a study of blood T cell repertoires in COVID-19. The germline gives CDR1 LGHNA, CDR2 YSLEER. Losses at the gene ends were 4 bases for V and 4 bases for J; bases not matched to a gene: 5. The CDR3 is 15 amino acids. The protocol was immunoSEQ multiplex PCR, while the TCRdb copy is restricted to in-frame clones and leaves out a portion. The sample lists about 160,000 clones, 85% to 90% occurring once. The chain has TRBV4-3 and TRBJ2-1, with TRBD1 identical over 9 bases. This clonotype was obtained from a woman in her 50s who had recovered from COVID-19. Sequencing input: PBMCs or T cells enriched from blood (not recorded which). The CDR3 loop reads CASSLTGGRYNEQFF. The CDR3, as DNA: TGCGCCAGCAGCCTCACAGGGGGCAGGTACAATGAGCAGTTCTTC.